Presented here are 15 T cell receptor beta chains from one specimen sequenced in a study of T cell responses to AZD1222 COVID-19 vaccine. Assay: immunoSEQ multiplex PCR; the TCRdb copy retains only in-frame clones and omits some. The sample lists about 120,000 clones; about 85% were seen once. The source material was peripheral blood, sampled 28 days after the second AZD1222 dose. The receptors shown here come from an adult who received the AZD1222 COVID-19 vaccine.

The chain has TRBV11-2 and TRBJ2-5; perhaps D is TRBD1 or TRBD2 (6 bases each). CDR1 SGHAT and CDR2 FQNNGV come from the germline V gene. V was clipped by 5 bases and J by 1 base, with 14 bases between them. This CDR3 region has 15 residues. The CDR3 loop is CASSLGGSGQETQYF. In DNA, the CDR3 is TGTGCCAGCAGCCTGGGGGGCAGCGGCCAAGAGACCCAGTACTTC.

The CDR3 nucleotides read TGTGCCACCAGCAGAGGGACATCCTACGAGCAGTACTTC. Translation gives CATSRGTSYEQYF. V gene TRBV15 combines with J gene TRBJ2-7; possibly TRBD1 for D (5 bases). This CDR3 contains 13 residues. V lost 1 base, J lost 1 base, and 5 bases lay in between. Germline CDR1 is LNHNV and CDR2 is YYDKDF (reference sequence).

CDR3 coding DNA: TGTGCCAGCAGCCAAGTCCAGGGGAGGTTCTACGAGCAGTACTTC. This sequence encodes CASSQVQGRFYEQYF. This chain uses TRBV3-1 (or the pseudogene TRBV3-2) with TRBJ2-7; perhaps D is TRBD1 or TRBD2 (6 bases each). The germline gives CDR1 LGHDT, CDR2 YNNKEL (reference sequence). This CDR3 contains 15 residues. V was cut by 1 base and J by 3 bases, with 13 bases left in between.

The rearrangement uses TRBV14 and TRBJ2-7; TRBD1 matches 10 bases. CDR1 SGHDN and CDR2 FVKESK come from the germline V gene. V lost 2 bases to trimming and J lost 7 bases; unmatched junction nucleotides: 8. This CDR3 region has 15 residues. Here the CDR3 DNA reads TGTGCCAGCAGCCAATATGAGACAGGGGGCGATGAGCAGTACTTC. Its translation: CASSQYETGGDEQYF.

The CDR3 DNA reads TGTGCCTGGGGCTACTCGGGCGGCTACGAGCAGTACTTC. It codes for CAWGYSGGYEQYF. The chain couples TRBV30 to TRBJ2-7; D remains unclear. The CDR3 spans 13 residues. Germline V gene lookup returns CDR1 GTSNPN and CDR2 SVGIG (reference sequence). V was clipped by 5 bases and J by 3 bases, with 14 bases between them.

The CDR3 loop is CASSYDSSGVNTEAFF. CDR3 sequence (DNA): TGTGCCAGCAGTTACGACAGCAGCGGGGTTAACACTGAAGCTTTCTTT. The chain links TRBV6-5 to TRBJ1-1, with D tentatively TRBD1 (5 bases). Trimming left V 2 bases short and J 2 bases short, with 15 bases between. CDR1 and CDR2 from the germline V gene are MNHEY and SVGAGI. CDR3 length equals 16 residues.

This chain joins TRBV2 and TRBJ1-5, with 11 positions matching TRBD1. J was trimmed by 7 bases and V by 6 bases; bases with no gene match: 2. Germline assignment: CDR1 SNHLY and CDR2 FYNNEI. CDR3 length equals 13 residues. The CDR3 region is CASSRDRGQPQHF. CDR3 in DNA: TGTGCCAGCAGCAGGGACAGGGGGCAGCCCCAGCATTTT.

The chain has TRBV6-5 and TRBJ1-2, with TRBD1 identical over 7 bases. Looked up from germline, CDR1 is MNHEY and CDR2 is SVGAGI. V trimming: 6 bases; J trimming: 2 bases; junction bases outside the gene matches: 3. The CDR3 totals 13 residues. Written as DNA, the CDR3 is TGTGCCAGCAGCAGGGGGGGGAACTATGGCTACACCTTC. It translates to CASSRGGNYGYTF.

This clone came up once. This rearrangement joins TRBV5-4 to TRBJ2-7; 8 bases line up with TRBD1. Trimming at V came to 3 bases and at J to 4 bases, leaving 6 bases not matched to a gene. This CDR3 is built from 14 residues. The germline V gene has CDR1 SGHNT and CDR2 YYREEE (reference sequence). The CDR3 spells CASSSKTGDYEQYF. The CDR3 DNA reads as TGTGCCAGCAGCTCGAAGACAGGGGATTACGAGCAGTACTTC.

V and J are TRBV4-3 and TRBJ2-1, with 9 bases identical to TRBD1. The CDR3 is 14 amino acids. Per germline, CDR1 LGHNA and CDR2 YSLEER. Unmatched junction bases numbered 2, after V lost 3 bases and J lost 5 bases. CDR3 protein: CASSQDRGDNEQFF. CDR3 bases: TGCGCCAGCAGCCAGGACAGGGGAGACAATGAGCAGTTCTTC.

The genes are TRBV2 and TRBJ1-5; D might be TRBD1 (5 bases). There are 14 residues in the CDR3. Germline V gene sequence: CDR1 SNHLY, CDR2 FYNNEI. Trimming took 6 bases from V and 7 from J, leaving 16 bases between them. CDR3 in amino acids: CASRDKGFSQPQHF. The CDR3 DNA follows: TGTGCCAGCAGGGATAAGGGGTTCAGCCAGCCCCAGCATTTT.

The V call is TRBV12-3 or TRBV12-4, the J call TRBJ1-1; a possible D gene is TRBD1 (5 bases). The V end lost 7 bases, the J end lost 6 bases, and 15 bases lay between the germline ends. The CDR3 runs 13 residues. CDR3 nucleotides: TGTGCCAGCATGGATGGGGCGGTTGCTGAAGCTTTCTTT. It is translated as CASMDGAVAEAFF.

This chain connects TRBV20-1 to TRBJ1-5; D ambiguous. In germline, CDR1 is DFQATT, CDR2 SNEGSKA (reference sequence). V was shortened by 3 bases and J by 2 bases, with 11 bases between the two germline ends. CDR3 length: 14 amino acids. The CDR3 DNA reads as TGCAGTGCTAGTGTGGGTGGTGGCAATCAGCCCCAGCATTTT. As protein: CSASVGGGNQPQHF.

The chain joins TRBV5-1 to TRBJ2-5; 7 nucleotides agree with TRBD2. V shed 0 bases and J 5 bases; nucleotides not matched to a gene: 7. This CDR3 spans 15 amino acids. Germline loops: CDR1 SGHRS, CDR2 YFSETQ. The CDR3: CASSLAASGGETQYF. CDR3 in DNA: TGCGCCAGCAGCTTGGCGGCTAGCGGAGGTGAGACCCAGTACTTC.

The chain carries TRBV7-9 and TRBJ2-1, with D possibly being TRBD1 or TRBD2 (5 bases each). The CDR3 runs 15 residues. Per the germline V gene, CDR1 is SEHNR and CDR2 is FQNEAQ (reference sequence). V was cut by 1 base and J by 8 bases, with 15 bases left in between. CDR3 DNA sequence: TGTGCCAGCAGCTTAGGAATAGGGACGAGGCATGAGCAGTTCTTC. It encodes CASSLGIGTRHEQFF.